These 20 T cell receptor beta chains came from one sample sequenced in a study of blood T cells in healthy people across ages (dated by TCRdb to about 2015). Library generation was performed with 5' RACE. Sequenced on an Illumina HiSeq 2500. A second PCR of roughly 6 to 11 cycles was run with a J-beta primer mix and a sample-barcoded 5' primer. In TCRdb, the public reads were trimmed at Q25 with fastp and aligned with MiXCR, with productive beta chains retained. When rows share a CDR3 protein, they turn into one entry using the most common DNA and genes. The sample table shows about 1.6 million distinct CDR3 sequences, and 34% are seen once. In total, the top ten clones hold around 11% of the sample. Sequencing input: blood. These receptors were taken from a woman aged 25 to 39 in good health.

This clonotype has ten or more counts. The genes are TRBV5-1 and TRBJ2-3, with D unclear. V was trimmed by 0 bases and J by 0 bases, leaving 8 bases between them. Germline V gives CDR1 SGHRS, CDR2 YFSETQ. The CDR3 is 15 amino acids. The CDR3 region has the DNA TGCGCCAGCAGCTTGGTCACGCCGAGCACAGATACGCAGTATTTT. Encoded protein: CASSLVTPSTDTQYF.

V gene TRBV20-1 combines with J gene TRBJ2-7, with D possibly TRBD2 on 7 matching bases. The DNA end favors TRBJ2-5, so the J call may be wrong. Germline V gene data show CDR1 as DFQATT and CDR2 as SNEGSKA (reference sequence). This CDR3 contains 17 residues. The CDR3 here is CSARGMGGLAERETQYF. The CDR3 DNA follows: TGCAGTGCTAGAGGAATGGGGGGGCTAGCGGAACGAGAGACCCAGTACTTC.

In regard to this clonotype: The junction differs from germline at one of its ends, possibly a read error. The rearrangement joins TRBV4-1 to TRBJ2-5; 9 bases are shared with TRBD2. This CDR3 has 14 residues. Germline V gene sequence: CDR1 MGHRA, CDR2 YSYEKL. CDR3 sequence (DNA): TGCGCCAGCAGCCAGGCGGGGGGGTGGAAGACTCAGTACTTC. It yields the protein CASSQAGGWKTQYF.

The CDR3, as DNA: TGTGCCAGCACCCTATATGGAGGGTCCACAGATACGCAGTATTTT. Its translation is CASTLYGGSTDTQYF. The chain couples TRBV27 to TRBJ2-3; D might be TRBD2 (6 bases). V was cut by 7 bases and J by 2 bases, with 16 bases left in between. The CDR3 runs to 15 residues. Per the germline V gene, CDR1 is MNHEY and CDR2 is SMNVEV (reference sequence).

The chain employs TRBV10-3 and TRBJ2-7; tentatively, D is TRBD2 (6 bases). The V gene lost 6 bases and the J gene lost 5 bases, with 23 bases spanning the gap. In germline, CDR1 is ENHRY, CDR2 SYGVKD. The CDR3 length is 16 residues. This chain's CDR3 is CAIRGARAAGTHEQYF. CDR3 nucleotide sequence: TGTGCCATCAGAGGGGCAAGAGCGGCGGGGACGCACGAGCAGTACTTC.

This clonotype was seen ten or more times. The rearrangement links TRBV12-3 or TRBV12-4 to TRBJ2-7; 7 nucleotides line up with TRBD2. Trimming cost V 5 bases and J 6 bases; bases outside gene matches: 10. The CDR3 runs to 14 residues. The CDR3 here is CASSPPGGTSEQYF. DNA for the CDR3: TGTGCCAGCAGTCCCCCCGGGGGGACGTCCGAGCAGTACTTC.

The rearrangement uses TRBV20-1 and TRBJ2-4; TRBD1 matches at 10 bases. Germline V lookup: CDR1 DFQATT, CDR2 SNEGSKA (reference sequence). This CDR3 is 15 amino acids long. V dropped 3 bases and J dropped 13; count of bases not matched to a gene: 15. CDR3: CSASYRDRGGYEQYF. CDR3 DNA sequence: TGCAGTGCTAGTTACCGGGACAGGGGTGGGTATGAGCAGTACTTC.

This clonotype was found a few times. The chain has TRBV5-6 and TRBJ2-7, with a tentative D call TRBD1 (6 bases). The V and J ends lost 6 bases and 6 bases respectively, with 19 bases between them. This CDR3 comprises 14 residues. Per the germline V gene, CDR1 is SGHDT and CDR2 is YYEEEE. DNA for the CDR3: TGTGCCAGCACCGAACGGGCAGGGGTCGCCGAGCAGTACTTC. Its translation is CASTERAGVAEQYF.

The table lists this clonotype with a few counts. The genes are TRBV3-1 and TRBJ2-7; TRBD1 matches 8 bases. CDR3 size: 14 residues. After removal of 6 bases from V and 4 bases from J, the junction contained 8 bases not matched to a gene. CDR1 is LGHDT, CDR2 YNNKEL, per germline (reference sequence). CDR3 bases: TGTGCCAGCAGACCTCAGGGGGCCTTATACGAGCAGTACTTC. This encodes CASRPQGALYEQYF.

This clonotype was detected a few times. J is TRBJ2-7 and V is TRBV20-1; D gene uncertain. Germline values: CDR1 DFQATT, CDR2 SNEGSKA (reference sequence). V dropped 5 bases and J dropped 0 bases, with 11 bases sitting between them. The CDR3 spans 13 residues. The chain's CDR3 is CSAARSSSYEQYF. Here the CDR3 DNA reads TGCAGTGCTGCCCGGAGTAGCTCCTACGAGCAGTACTTC.

J is TRBJ2-1 and V is TRBV20-1; TRBD2 might be the D (5 bases). In germline, CDR1 is DFQATT, CDR2 SNEGSKA (reference sequence). Trimming took off 6 bases at V and 10 bases at J, with 13 bases between the two ends. The CDR3 spans 11 residues. Written as DNA, the CDR3 is TGCAGTGCCGGGGTGGTTCGGGAGCAGTTCTTC. It is translated as CSAGVVREQFF.

This clonotype was seen a few times. The chain recombines TRBV7-3 with TRBJ2-1; perhaps TRBD1 as D (6 bases). CDR3 size: 14 residues. Germline values: CDR1 SGHTA, CDR2 FQGTGA. V gave up 0 bases and J gave up 5 bases, with 8 bases separating them. Here the CDR3 reads CASSLTQGNNEQFF. CDR3 DNA sequence: TGTGCCAGCAGCTTAACGCAGGGGAACAATGAGCAGTTCTTC.

The chain is built from TRBV20-1 and TRBJ2-3; the match to TRBD1 covers 7 bases. With 3 bases clipped from V and 2 bases from J, the junction kept 8 bases outside the gene matches. Germline-derived CDR1 and CDR2 are DFQATT and SNEGSKA (reference sequence). The CDR3 is 15 residues long. CDR3 sequence reads: CSASTGTETTDTQYF. DNA of the CDR3: TGCAGTGCTAGTACGGGGACAGAAACCACAGATACGCAGTATTTT.

In this sample, this clonotype turned up many times. Written as DNA, the CDR3 is TGCGCCAGCAGCGGAACGGGGAGTAATGAGCAGTTCTTC. Protein sequence: CASSGTGSNEQFF. The chain links TRBV10-2 to TRBJ2-1, with a tentative D call TRBD2 (5 bases). V dropped 6 bases and J dropped 7 bases, with 13 bases sitting between them. There are 13 residues in the CDR3. Germline V lookup: CDR1 WSHSY, CDR2 SAAADI.

Points on this clonotype: Possible read error: a much larger clone is one base away. This rearrangement joins TRBV28 to TRBJ2-4; 9 bases map to TRBD1. Looked up from germline, CDR1 is MDHEN and CDR2 is SYDVKM. The CDR3 extends over 15 amino acids. CDR3 loop: CASSSLTGGIDIRYF. The CDR3 DNA follows: TGTGCCAGCAGTTCCCTGACAGGGGGAATTGACATTCGGTACTTC.

The chain has TRBV14 and TRBJ2-3; 12 bases fit TRBD2. Germline V gene data show CDR1 as SGHDN and CDR2 as FVKESK. This CDR3 has 18 residues. Losses at the gene ends were 1 base for V and 3 bases for J; bases not matched to a gene: 8. This CDR3 is CASSQVLLTSGRTDTQYF. DNA of the CDR3: TGTGCCAGCAGCCAAGTCCTACTGACTAGCGGGAGAACAGATACGCAGTATTTT.

This clonotype was counted between two and nine times. This chain connects TRBV4-3 to TRBJ1-2; D is perhaps TRBD1 (5 bases). Germline V gene data show CDR1 as LGHNA and CDR2 as YSLEER. V was trimmed by 0 bases and J by 6 bases, leaving 14 bases between them. The CDR3 sequence is 15 residues long. The CDR3 DNA sequence: TGCGCCAGCAGCCAAGAGGAGGGGAGGGTGGATGGCTACACCTTC. Amino acid sequence: CASSQEEGRVDGYTF.

Turning to this clonotype: This may stem from a read error, because a much larger clone lies one nucleotide away. The chain carries TRBV30 and TRBJ1-2, with D unresolved. This CDR3 region has 12 residues. With 2 bases removed from V and 2 bases from J, the gap between germline ends came to 6 bases. Germline V gene data show CDR1 as GTSNPN and CDR2 as SVGIG (reference sequence). The CDR3 bases are TGTGCCTGGAGTTTGGACAACTATGGCTACACCTTC. Translating it yields CAWSLDNYGYTF.

The CDR3 region has the DNA TGTGCCATTTCCGGGACTAGCGGGACTCAGGAGACAGATACGCAGTATTTT. Translating it yields CAISGTSGTQETDTQYF. V and J are TRBV10-3 and TRBJ2-3; 13 bases match TRBD2. Germline CDR1 is ENHRY and CDR2 is SYGVKD. J gave up 3 bases and V 9 bases, and 12 bases lay outside the gene matches. CDR3 length equals 17 residues.

The sample holds a few counts of this clonotype. The CDR3 DNA is TGTGCCAGCAGTGAAAGTGGTCTGGGTGAGGGCTACACCTTC. Protein product: CASSESGLGEGYTF. The chain couples TRBV25-1 to TRBJ1-2, with no clear D. Germline V gene sequence: CDR1 MGHDK, CDR2 SYGVNS. The CDR3 runs to 14 residues. V was pared by 2 bases and J by 8 bases, with 15 bases between.